Shown below are 29 T cell receptor beta chains from a single sample sequenced in a study of CD8 T cells in Susac syndrome. Random hexamers primed reverse transcription of 0.5 to 1 ug RNA. MiXCR, run by TCRdb on the immunoSEQ multiplex PCR reads, gives a single entry per CDR3 protein. The profile shows 130,000 to 150,000 distinct CDR3 sequences, approximately 94% of them singletons. Sequences were obtained from CD4+ T cells from PBMCs. The receptors originated from a human donor with Susac syndrome.

V and J are TRBV7-9 and TRBJ2-3; 7 nucleotides match TRBD1. V shed 2 bases, J shed 1 base, and the junction held 6 bases outside the gene matches. The CDR3 extends over 16 amino acids. CDR1 SEHNR and CDR2 FQNEAQ come from the germline V gene (reference sequence). CDR3 DNA sequence: TGTGCCAGCAGCTTAACCGACAGGGACCGCACAGATACGCAGTATTTT. It encodes CASSLTDRDRTDTQYF.

The chain combines TRBV27 with TRBJ2-3; D is ambiguous. The CDR3 totals 13 residues. Germline V gene data show CDR1 as MNHEY and CDR2 as SMNVEV (reference sequence). Between the trimmed V and J ends, which lost 5 bases and 6 bases, there was a span of 12 bases. The CDR3 sequence: CASSPQVLDTQYF. The CDR3 DNA is TGTGCCAGCAGTCCACAAGTGTTGGATACGCAGTATTTT.

The chain combines TRBV20-1 with TRBJ1-2; D not certain. Germline CDR1 reads DFQATT; CDR2 reads SNEGSKA (reference sequence). This CDR3 contains 13 residues. V was clipped by 4 bases and J by 6 bases, with 15 bases between them. This CDR3 reads CSANRQSADGYTF. The CDR3 nucleotides read TGCAGTGCTAACCGTCAAAGCGCAGATGGCTACACCTTC.

V and J are TRBV2 and TRBJ1-1; D is unresolved. This CDR3 is 14 amino acids long. The V gene lost 4 bases and the J gene lost 5 bases, with 14 bases spanning the gap. CDR1 is SNHLY, CDR2 FYNNEI, per germline. The CDR3 DNA reads TGTGCCAGCAGTGGGGTCGAGGGTCGGACTGAAGCTTTCTTT. Its translation is CASSGVEGRTEAFF.

This clonotype was seen just once. The chain joins TRBV20-1 to TRBJ2-7; TRBD1 is a possible D gene (6 bases). Trimming shortened V by 0 bases and J by 3 bases, and 15 bases separated the two germline ends. The CDR3 covers 15 residues. Germline assignment: CDR1 DFQATT and CDR2 SNEGSKA (reference sequence). CDR3 DNA sequence: TGCAGTGCTAGAGAGCCGGCTGGGGGCCACTACGAGCAGTACTTC. Translation: CSAREPAGGHYEQYF.

The rearrangement links TRBV4-1 to TRBJ1-5; D gene uncertain. Germline CDR1 MGHRA, CDR2 YSYEKL. The CDR3 contains 15 residues. With 2 bases removed from V and 4 bases from J, the gap between germline ends came to 12 bases. The CDR3 nucleotides are TGCGCCAGCAGCCAAACCGGGAGCCCTAATCAGCCCCAGCATTTT. It translates to CASSQTGSPNQPQHF.

The chain couples TRBV29-1 to TRBJ1-2; D is possibly TRBD1 (5 bases). Germline V CDR1 and CDR2: SQVTM, ANQGSEA. CDR3 size: 15 residues. Trimming stripped 6 bases from V and 2 bases from J, with 19 bases between. The CDR3 spells CSVVDNRTPNYGYTF. DNA for the CDR3: TGCAGCGTCGTTGATAACAGGACTCCGAACTATGGCTACACCTTC.

This chain uses TRBV12-3 or TRBV12-4 with TRBJ2-1; 9 bases are a match to TRBD2. This CDR3 is 16 amino acids long. J was trimmed by 1 base and V by 6 bases; bases with no gene match: 7. The CDR3 region has the DNA TGTGCCAGCAGCCGCGGGAGGGCCGTTTCCTACAATGAGCAGTTCTTC. Its protein product is CASSRGRAVSYNEQFF.

Comments on this clonotype: This is likely a read error, given that the CDR3 carries no conserved phenylalanine or tryptophan at its end. The chain carries TRBV18 and TRBJ1-6, with TRBD1 matching 7 bases. The CDR3 has 13 residues. V shed 3 bases, J shed 7 bases, and the junction held 0 bases outside the gene matches. Germline V gene lookup returns CDR1 KGHSH and CDR2 LQKENI. Here the CDR3 reads CASSPTGNSPLHL. The CDR3 DNA is TGTGCCAGCTCACCGACAGGGAATTCACCCCTCCACCTT.

The genes are TRBV28 and TRBJ2-3, with TRBD2 matching 9 bases. The CDR3 contains 15 residues. Germline values: CDR1 MDHEN, CDR2 SYDVKM. Trimming at V came to 6 bases and at J to 6 bases, leaving 10 bases not matched to a gene. CDR3 amino acids: CASSRASGISDTQYF. DNA for the CDR3: TGTGCCAGCAGCAGGGCTAGCGGGATTTCGGATACGCAGTATTTT.

This chain links TRBV18 with TRBJ2-4; D not resolved. The V and J ends lost 6 bases and 4 bases respectively, with 7 bases between them. The CDR3 consists of 12 residues. The V gene's germline CDR1 is KGHSH and CDR2 LQKENI. Written as DNA, the CDR3 is TGTGCCAGCTCGGTGGGAAAAAACATTCAGTACTTC. It encodes CASSVGKNIQYF. The full variable domain, completed using reference TRBV18 and TRBJ2-4, is NAGVMQNPRHLVRRRGQEARLRCSPMKGHSHVYWYRQLPEEGLKFMVYLQKENIIDESGMPKERFSAEFPKEGPSILRIQQVVRGDSAAYFCASSVGKNIQYFGAGTRLSVL.

The rearrangement joins TRBV28 to TRBJ2-3, with D unclear. The length of the CDR3 is 11 residues. Germline V gene lookup returns CDR1 MDHEN and CDR2 SYDVKM. Written as DNA, the CDR3 is TGTGTCGTGTTTAAGGGTATGGCGCAGTATTTT. Translated: CVVFKGMAQYF.

The CDR3 region is CASSVPPERGTDTQYF. The CDR3 nucleotides are TGTGCCAGCAGCGTTCCTCCCGAGAGGGGTACAGATACGCAGTATTTT. The gene calls are TRBV7-3 and TRBJ2-3; D tentatively fits TRBD1 or TRBD2 (5 bases each). The CDR3 spans 16 residues. V was pared by 5 bases and J by 3 bases, with 18 bases between. Per the germline V gene, CDR1 is SGHTA and CDR2 is FQGTGA.

The chain recombines TRBV24-1 with TRBJ1-2; weak D call: TRBD1 (6 bases). The CDR3 extends over 15 amino acids. The V gene's germline CDR1 is KGHDR and CDR2 SFDVKD. Trimming left V 2 bases short and J 3 bases short, with 12 bases between. CDR3 nucleotide sequence: TGTGCCACCAGTGATTCCTCGACAGGCTACTATGGCTACACCTTC. It specifies CATSDSSTGYYGYTF.

V usage is TRBV18 and J usage is TRBJ2-4, with D possibly being TRBD1 or TRBD2 (7 bases each). The V gene's germline CDR1 is KGHSH and CDR2 LQKENI. The CDR3 covers 15 residues. Between the trimmed V and J ends, which lost 3 bases and 5 bases, there was a span of 14 bases. The DNA of the CDR3 is TGTGCCAGCTCACCTCCAGGGGGGGTCGAAAACATTCAGTACTTC. This sequence encodes CASSPPGGVENIQYF.

V gene TRBV11-2 combines with J gene TRBJ2-7; D remains unclear. Trimming left V 5 bases short and J 2 bases short, with 7 bases between. The CDR3 runs 12 residues. The germline V gene has CDR1 SGHAT and CDR2 FQNNGV. In DNA, the CDR3 is TGTGCCAGCAGCCCCCCGACCTACGAGCAGTACTTC. This translates into CASSPPTYEQYF.

The CDR3 spells CASSSSIRDRTNYGYTF. The CDR3 region has the DNA TGTGCCAGCAGCTCCAGTATCCGGGACCGGACTAACTATGGCTACACCTTC. This chain joins TRBV7-3 and TRBJ1-2, with D perhaps TRBD1 (5 bases). V dropped 4 bases and J dropped 0 bases, with 18 bases sitting between them. CDR3 length: 17 amino acids. Germline CDR1 reads SGHTA; CDR2 reads FQGTGA.

Only a few counts were recorded for this clonotype. This chain uses TRBV12-3 or TRBV12-4 with TRBJ1-5; D unclear. With 3 bases removed from V and 3 bases from J, the gap between germline ends came to 9 bases. The CDR3 extends over 14 amino acids. The CDR3 bases are TGTGCCAGCAGTTTGGGCGGGGACAATCAGCCCCAGCATTTT. Translation gives CASSLGGDNQPQHF.

The CDR3 reads CASSLPHQPQHF. The CDR3, as DNA: TGTGCCAGCAGTTTGCCGCATCAGCCCCAGCATTTT. This sequence joins TRBV28 and TRBJ1-5, with no clear D. The CDR3 is 12 amino acids. Trimming left V 3 bases short and J 5 bases short, with 5 bases between. Germline V gene data show CDR1 as MDHEN and CDR2 as SYDVKM.

The gene calls are TRBV12-3 or TRBV12-4 and TRBJ2-1; TRBD2 matches at 8 bases. The V gene end was trimmed by 3 bases and the J gene end by 8 bases; junction bases not matched to a gene: 12. This CDR3 is built from 16 residues. The CDR3 nucleotides are TGTGCCAGCAGTTTTTTAACGGGAGGGCGGCGCCATGAGCAGTTCTTC. Translated, it gives CASSFLTGGRRHEQFF.

V usage is TRBV5-1 and J usage is TRBJ1-1; D is unclear. The ends were cut back, 4 bases at V and 1 base at J, with 11 bases in the middle. Germline CDR1 and CDR2: SGHRS and YFSETQ. The CDR3 totals 14 residues. CDR3 DNA sequence: TGCGCCAGCAGCCAAACACCGGGGAACACTGAAGCTTTCTTT. Translating gives CASSQTPGNTEAFF.

Only one count was recorded for this clonotype. V usage is TRBV10-3 and J usage is TRBJ2-3; a weak D match, TRBD1 (6 bases). The germline CDR1 and CDR2 sequences are ENHRY and SYGVKD. Trimming removed 5 bases at V and 2 bases at J, with 14 bases between. The CDR3 has 15 residues. The CDR3 nucleotides are TGTGCCATCAGTAACCTAGCAGGGGCCACAGATACGCAGTATTTT. It encodes CAISNLAGATDTQYF.

The chain combines TRBV6-4 with TRBJ2-3, with TRBD2 identical over 10 bases. The CDR3 spans 16 residues. Germline trimming cut 8 bases from V and 5 bases from J; bases unmatched to any gene: 13. CDR1 is MRHNA and CDR2 is SNTAGT in the germline V gene. The CDR3 reads CASLGRGLAWKDTQYF. In DNA, the CDR3 is TGTGCCAGCCTTGGCAGGGGACTAGCGTGGAAAGATACGCAGTATTTT.

This rearrangement joins TRBV20-1 to TRBJ2-7; TRBD2 might be the D (5 bases). V shed 1 base and J shed 7 bases, with 14 bases lying between them. The CDR3 extends over 13 amino acids. The germline V gene has CDR1 DFQATT and CDR2 SNEGSKA (reference sequence). CDR3 sequence reads: CSARARVSGEQYF. CDR3 nucleotide sequence: TGCAGTGCTAGAGCCCGGGTTTCGGGAGAGCAGTACTTC.

This clonotype was found once. The CDR3 sequence: CASSTGRPQPYNEQFF. The CDR3 DNA follows: TGTGCCAGTAGTACGGGAAGGCCCCAGCCCTACAATGAGCAGTTCTTC. V and J are TRBV19 and TRBJ2-1; TRBD2 is a possible D gene (5 bases). CDR1 is LNHDA, CDR2 SQIVND, per germline (reference sequence). The CDR3 sequence is 16 residues long. The V end was cut by 4 bases, the J end by 2 bases, with 15 bases between.

V and J are TRBV12-3 or TRBV12-4 and TRBJ2-3; possible D gene TRBD2, 7 bases. V lost 11 bases and J 1 base, leaving 25 bases between the germline ends. The CDR3 covers 17 residues. The CDR3: CASYPGGLRWGTDTQYF. The CDR3 DNA is TGTGCCTCTTACCCGGGGGGCCTAAGGTGGGGCACAGATACGCAGTATTTT.

The chain uses TRBV27 and TRBJ2-7; TRBD2 matches 9 bases. Germline lookup yields CDR1 MNHEY and CDR2 SMNVEV (reference sequence). The CDR3 runs 15 residues. V shed 8 bases and J 2 bases; nucleotides not matched to a gene: 10. CDR3 amino acids: CASRSLTSGPYEQYF. The CDR3 DNA follows: TGTGCCAGCCGTTCGCTTACTAGCGGGCCCTACGAGCAGTACTTC.

The V and J genes are TRBV29-1 and TRBJ1-1, with 9 positions matching TRBD1. Trimming at V came to 2 bases and at J to 7 bases, leaving 5 bases not matched to a gene. The CDR3 is 13 residues long. Germline V gene data show CDR1 as SQVTM and CDR2 as ANQGSEA. This chain's CDR3 is CSVETGGAGEAFF. The CDR3 nucleotides are TGCAGCGTTGAAACAGGGGGCGCAGGTGAAGCTTTCTTT. Drawing the rest from reference TRBV29-1 and TRBJ1-1, the complete variable domain is SAVISQKPSRDICQRGTSLTIQCQVDSQVTMMFWYRQQPGQSLTLIATANQGSEATYESGFVIDKFPISRPNLTFSTLTVSNMSPEDSSIYLCSVETGGAGEAFFGQGTRLTVV.

This clonotype was counted a single time. The CDR3 nucleotides read TGCAGCGTTGAAGATTCGGGCTGGTTAGGCAATGAGCAGTTCTTC. Its translation: CSVEDSGWLGNEQFF. V and J are TRBV29-1 and TRBJ2-1; no firm D call. From germline, CDR1 is SQVTM and CDR2 ANQGSEA. CDR3 length: 15 amino acids. V lost 0 bases to trimming and J lost 6 bases, with 15 bases between them.